The 22 T cell receptor beta chains presented below share a single source sample, sequenced in a study of regulatory T cells in long-lasting Graves disease (dated by TCRdb to the early 2020s). The label giving this sample's time point can be read as: persistent/refractory GD, antithyroid drugs over 5 years with positive TRAb. For both TCR sequencing and RNA sequencing, RNA was extracted from PBMCs using TRIzol. Library preparation employed multiplex PCR. The listed sequencing device is Illumina HiSeq 4000. CDR3 regions were amplified by Arm-PCR with iRepertoire HTBI primers to construct TCR beta libraries. In-frame beta chains were kept once TCRdb had trimmed the public reads at Q25 with fastp and called clones with MiXCR. Duplicate CDR3 protein sequences are folded into a single record with the most common DNA and genes. Present in this sample are a few hundred thousand distinct CDR3 sequences, 20% to 25% of which were seen just once. The ten largest account for 14% of the sample.

This specimen consisted of peripheral blood mononuclear cells (PBMCs), obtained when the disease was refractory, from a patient treated with antithyroid drugs. Receptors originate from a female donor with Graves disease.

This clonotype was counted between two and nine times. The V and J genes are TRBV7-9 and TRBJ2-5, with TRBD2 matching 7 bases. The CDR3 has 12 amino acids. Unmatched junction bases numbered 8, after V lost 6 bases and J lost 10 bases. Per the germline V gene, CDR1 is SEHNR and CDR2 is FQNEAQ (reference sequence). The CDR3 region has the DNA TGTGCCAGCAGATACGTGGGGGGGGACCAGTACTTC. It encodes CASRYVGGDQYF.

V gene TRBV6-2 or TRBV6-3 combines with J gene TRBJ2-7; D might be TRBD1 or TRBD2, each matching 5 bases. Germline V gene lookup returns CDR1 MNHEY and CDR2 SVGEGT. The CDR3 has 13 residues. V was pared by 2 bases and J by 7 bases, with 12 bases between. The CDR3 here is CASSYGTLGEQYF. The DNA of the CDR3 is TGTGCCAGCAGTTACGGGACCTTAGGAGAGCAGTACTTC.

This clonotype was found many times. The rearrangement links TRBV12-3 or TRBV12-4 to TRBJ2-3, with D perhaps TRBD2 (5 bases). The CDR3 covers 14 residues. The ends were cut back, 7 bases at V and 1 base at J, with 12 bases in the middle. CDR3 region: CASTPTRGTDTQYF. In nucleotides, the CDR3 is TGTGCCAGCACCCCTACGAGGGGCACAGATACGCAGTATTTT.

This clonotype was seen repeatedly, ten times or more. This chain's CDR3 is CASSPGLEVSTQYF. As DNA, the CDR3 is TGTGCCAGCAGTCCCGGACTAGAGGTATCTACGCAGTATTTT. The rearrangement uses TRBV12-3 or TRBV12-4 and TRBJ2-3, with TRBD2 matching over 7 bases. The CDR3 spans 14 residues. V shed 5 bases and J 8 bases; nucleotides not matched to a gene: 10.

A single count supports this clonotype. A much larger clone is a single base away; this may be a read error. This chain's CDR3 is CAASGALGPYEQYF. In DNA, the CDR3 is TGCGCCGCTAGCGGTGCCTTGGGGCCCTACGAGCAGTACTTC. The chain uses TRBV20-1 and TRBJ2-7, with 7 bases that match TRBD2. Per germline, CDR1 DFQATT and CDR2 SNEGSKA (reference sequence). The CDR3 is 14 amino acids.

The gene calls are TRBV27 and TRBJ1-6; D not certain. V was shortened by 5 bases and J by 10 bases, with 12 bases between the two germline ends. The CDR3 loop spans 13 amino acids. The germline V gene encodes CDR1 MNHEY and CDR2 SMNVEV (reference sequence). DNA for the CDR3: TGTGCCAGCAGTCCCAGTTCAGTATCACCCCTCCACTTT. Protein product: CASSPSSVSPLHF.

This clonotype was counted at least ten times. The chain has TRBV15 and TRBJ2-7; D gene ambiguous. V shed 1 base and J shed 0 bases, with 7 bases lying between them. The germline gives CDR1 LNHNV, CDR2 YYDKDF (reference sequence). The CDR3 totals 14 residues. The CDR3 here is CATSRGIVSYEQYF. CDR3 coding DNA: TGTGCCACCAGCAGAGGAATCGTCTCCTACGAGCAGTACTTC.

The V gene is TRBV6-2 or TRBV6-3, the J gene TRBJ2-3, with D perhaps TRBD1 (6 bases). Germline CDR1 reads MNHEY; CDR2 reads SVGEGT. V dropped 4 bases and J dropped 4 bases, with 12 bases sitting between them. The CDR3 totals 14 residues. The CDR3 protein is CASSSGQVADTQYF. The CDR3 DNA reads as TGTGCCAGCAGTTCGGGACAAGTAGCAGATACGCAGTATTTT.

This clonotype was seen ten or more times. V gene TRBV24-1 combines with J gene TRBJ2-5, with D tentatively TRBD2 (5 bases). The V gene lost 7 bases and the J gene lost 4 bases, with 12 bases spanning the gap. Looked up from germline, CDR1 is KGHDR and CDR2 is SFDVKD. The CDR3 has 13 residues. The chain's CDR3 is CATRGSARETQYF. CDR3 coding DNA: TGTGCCACCAGGGGTAGCGCGAGAGAGACCCAGTACTTC.

The gene calls are TRBV20-1 and TRBJ2-7, with 12 bases that match TRBD2. Looked up from germline, CDR1 is DFQATT and CDR2 is SNEGSKA (reference sequence). The CDR3 is 15 amino acids. Trimming took 3 bases from V and 7 from J; bases not matched to a gene: 10. CDR3 sequence (DNA): TGCAGTGCTAGTTCTAGCGGGAGGGCCGGAGAAGAGCAGTACTTC. Its translation: CSASSSGRAGEEQYF.

The V gene is TRBV28, the J gene TRBJ2-1; D unclear. Trimming took 5 bases from V and 0 from J, leaving 14 bases between them. The CDR3 is 16 amino acids. Germline-derived CDR1 and CDR2 are MDHEN and SYDVKM. The CDR3 region is CASSGLFPSSYNEQFF. The CDR3 DNA follows: TGTGCCAGCAGTGGATTGTTCCCCAGCTCCTACAATGAGCAGTTCTTC.

This clonotype was recorded many times. In nucleotides, the CDR3 is TGCAGCGTTGATGCGAACACTGAAGCTTTCTTT. Translated, it gives CSVDANTEAFF. V and J are TRBV29-1 and TRBJ1-1; D call uncertain. The CDR3 consists of 11 residues. Trimming removed 3 bases from V and 1 base from J, with 3 bases in between. Germline V CDR1 and CDR2: SQVTM, ANQGSEA.

This clonotype was counted at least ten times. The chain combines TRBV28 with TRBJ1-1; D perhaps matches TRBD1 (6 bases). CDR3 length: 13 amino acids. In germline, CDR1 is MDHEN, CDR2 SYDVKM. Trimming cost V 3 bases and J 11 bases, with 16 bases left between them. The CDR3 loop is CASSLGGPLGAFF. The CDR3 DNA follows: TGTGCCAGCAGTTTGGGGGGCCCACTGGGGGCTTTCTTT. Based on the CDR3 plus reference TRBV28 and TRBJ1-1, the full variable domain is DVKVTQSSRYLVKRTGEKVFLECVQDMDHENMFWYRQDPGLGLRLIYFSYDVKMKEKGDIPEGYSVSREKKERFSLILESASTNQTSMYLCASSLGGPLGAFFGQGTRLTVV.

This chain uses TRBV3-1 with TRBJ2-1; 7 bases match TRBD2. The CDR3 has 16 amino acids. The V gene's germline CDR1 is LGHDT and CDR2 YNNKEL (reference sequence). V was pared by 4 bases and J by 2 bases, with 8 bases of the junction left unmatched. The CDR3 nucleotides are TGTGCCAGCAGCCCTGAGGTCGGGAGGACCTACAATGAGCAGTTCTTC. Protein: CASSPEVGRTYNEQFF.

V is TRBV27 and J is TRBJ2-2; a possible D gene is TRBD2 (6 bases). V was trimmed by 6 bases and J by 2 bases, leaving 13 bases between them. CDR1 and CDR2 (germline): MNHEY, SMNVEV (reference sequence). The CDR3 runs to 15 residues. CDR3 sequence: CASRGLPANTGELFF. The CDR3, as DNA: TGTGCCAGCAGGGGACTGCCGGCAAACACCGGGGAGCTGTTTTTT.

V is TRBV6-1 and J is TRBJ2-7, with 8 bases lining up with TRBD1. The CDR3 runs to 13 residues. Losses at the gene ends were 8 bases for V and 6 bases for J; bases not matched to a gene: 9. Looked up from germline, CDR1 is MNHNS and CDR2 is SASEGT. In DNA form, the CDR3 reads TGTGCCAGCCAGGACAGGGACTCTGGCGAGCAGTACTTC. Translation: CASQDRDSGEQYF.

This clonotype has more than one count but fewer than ten. The chain is built from TRBV15 and TRBJ1-4; 8 positions agree with TRBD1. This CDR3 spans 17 amino acids. CDR1 is LNHNV, CDR2 YYDKDF, per germline (reference sequence). V lost 6 bases, J lost 2 bases, and 11 bases stayed unmatched. DNA for the CDR3: TGTGCCACCAGTCCCGGTCGACAGGGGCAGACTAATGAAAAACTGTTTTTT. It yields the protein CATSPGRQGQTNEKLFF.

This clonotype was counted at least ten times. The chain combines TRBV6-2 or TRBV6-3 with TRBJ2-2, with D perhaps matching TRBD2 (6 bases). The CDR3 is 19 amino acids. Germline lookup yields CDR1 MNHEY and CDR2 SVGEGT. V was shortened by 2 bases and J by 7 bases, with 26 bases between the two germline ends. CDR3 amino acids: CASSYPNPSGSPYNGELFF. The CDR3, as DNA: TGTGCCAGCAGTTACCCCAATCCCAGCGGGTCACCTTACAACGGGGAGCTGTTTTTT.

The V gene is TRBV20-1, the J gene TRBJ2-7; D may be TRBD1 or TRBD2 (5 bases each). This CDR3 is built from 13 residues. CDR1 and CDR2 from the germline V gene are DFQATT and SNEGSKA (reference sequence). The V end was cut by 0 bases, the J end by 2 bases, with 8 bases between. CDR3 loop: CSARDVGAYEQYF. In nucleotides, the CDR3 is TGCAGTGCTAGAGATGTGGGGGCCTACGAGCAGTACTTC.

This clonotype occurred many times. The chain uses TRBV7-8 and TRBJ1-5; D uncertain. The germline V gene encodes CDR1 SGHVS and CDR2 FQNEAQ. This CDR3 region has 16 residues. Trimming pared 3 bases from V and 6 bases from J, leaving 18 bases between. The CDR3 sequence is CASSFGPLRGGQPQHF. The CDR3 DNA sequence: TGTGCCAGCAGCTTCGGGCCCCTCCGGGGAGGTCAGCCCCAGCATTTT.

This clonotype was recorded many times. This rearrangement joins TRBV20-1 to TRBJ2-7; D assignment may be TRBD1 or TRBD2 (5 bases each). Germline CDR1 is DFQATT and CDR2 is SNEGSKA (reference sequence). Trimming shortened V by 2 bases and J by 4 bases, and 12 bases separated the two germline ends. The CDR3 runs 13 residues. CDR3 DNA: TGCAGTGCTAGATCGGCCAGGGAGTACGAGCAGTACTTC. This codes for CSARSAREYEQYF.

This clonotype was counted at least ten times. This rearrangement joins TRBV28 to TRBJ2-7, with 11 bases identical to TRBD2. CDR1 is MDHEN, CDR2 SYDVKM, per germline. The CDR3 is made up of 16 amino acids. V dropped 7 bases and J dropped 2; count of bases not matched to a gene: 10. CDR3 in amino acids: CASKLAGAPGTYEQYF. In DNA form, the CDR3 reads TGTGCCAGCAAACTAGCGGGAGCCCCGGGGACCTACGAGCAGTACTTC.